The entry that follows covers one T cell receptor beta chain sequence. Its specificity is not known. This specimen belongs to a study of T cells after yellow fever vaccination. The study's findings and limits: Once the booster was given, most primary-vaccination clones reappeared, at approximately 97% for CD4 and approximately 88% for CD8.

It was through 5'RACE template switching that TCR cDNA was made, with a universal primer site and UMIs added. TCRdb redid the calling of the 5' RACE reads with MiXCR, one entry per CDR3 protein. This sample yields 230,000 or so distinct CDR3 sequences, of which over 6.5% are seen a single time; around 1% belongs to the top ten. The sequence was obtained from a man in his thirties or forties who received the YFV17D yellow fever vaccine. Sequenced here: CD4+ T cells sorted from PBMCs, sampled on the day of the yellow fever booster vaccination.

CDR3 amino acids: CASSLEFQTKSYEQYF. CDR3 coding DNA: TGTGCCAGCAGCTTAGAATTCCAGACTAAATCATACGAGCAGTACTTC. The chain uses TRBV11-2 and TRBJ2-7; a possible D gene is TRBD2 (5 bases). V was cut by 0 bases and J by 4 bases, with 16 bases left in between. Per germline, CDR1 SGHAT and CDR2 FQNNGV. The CDR3 consists of 16 residues.